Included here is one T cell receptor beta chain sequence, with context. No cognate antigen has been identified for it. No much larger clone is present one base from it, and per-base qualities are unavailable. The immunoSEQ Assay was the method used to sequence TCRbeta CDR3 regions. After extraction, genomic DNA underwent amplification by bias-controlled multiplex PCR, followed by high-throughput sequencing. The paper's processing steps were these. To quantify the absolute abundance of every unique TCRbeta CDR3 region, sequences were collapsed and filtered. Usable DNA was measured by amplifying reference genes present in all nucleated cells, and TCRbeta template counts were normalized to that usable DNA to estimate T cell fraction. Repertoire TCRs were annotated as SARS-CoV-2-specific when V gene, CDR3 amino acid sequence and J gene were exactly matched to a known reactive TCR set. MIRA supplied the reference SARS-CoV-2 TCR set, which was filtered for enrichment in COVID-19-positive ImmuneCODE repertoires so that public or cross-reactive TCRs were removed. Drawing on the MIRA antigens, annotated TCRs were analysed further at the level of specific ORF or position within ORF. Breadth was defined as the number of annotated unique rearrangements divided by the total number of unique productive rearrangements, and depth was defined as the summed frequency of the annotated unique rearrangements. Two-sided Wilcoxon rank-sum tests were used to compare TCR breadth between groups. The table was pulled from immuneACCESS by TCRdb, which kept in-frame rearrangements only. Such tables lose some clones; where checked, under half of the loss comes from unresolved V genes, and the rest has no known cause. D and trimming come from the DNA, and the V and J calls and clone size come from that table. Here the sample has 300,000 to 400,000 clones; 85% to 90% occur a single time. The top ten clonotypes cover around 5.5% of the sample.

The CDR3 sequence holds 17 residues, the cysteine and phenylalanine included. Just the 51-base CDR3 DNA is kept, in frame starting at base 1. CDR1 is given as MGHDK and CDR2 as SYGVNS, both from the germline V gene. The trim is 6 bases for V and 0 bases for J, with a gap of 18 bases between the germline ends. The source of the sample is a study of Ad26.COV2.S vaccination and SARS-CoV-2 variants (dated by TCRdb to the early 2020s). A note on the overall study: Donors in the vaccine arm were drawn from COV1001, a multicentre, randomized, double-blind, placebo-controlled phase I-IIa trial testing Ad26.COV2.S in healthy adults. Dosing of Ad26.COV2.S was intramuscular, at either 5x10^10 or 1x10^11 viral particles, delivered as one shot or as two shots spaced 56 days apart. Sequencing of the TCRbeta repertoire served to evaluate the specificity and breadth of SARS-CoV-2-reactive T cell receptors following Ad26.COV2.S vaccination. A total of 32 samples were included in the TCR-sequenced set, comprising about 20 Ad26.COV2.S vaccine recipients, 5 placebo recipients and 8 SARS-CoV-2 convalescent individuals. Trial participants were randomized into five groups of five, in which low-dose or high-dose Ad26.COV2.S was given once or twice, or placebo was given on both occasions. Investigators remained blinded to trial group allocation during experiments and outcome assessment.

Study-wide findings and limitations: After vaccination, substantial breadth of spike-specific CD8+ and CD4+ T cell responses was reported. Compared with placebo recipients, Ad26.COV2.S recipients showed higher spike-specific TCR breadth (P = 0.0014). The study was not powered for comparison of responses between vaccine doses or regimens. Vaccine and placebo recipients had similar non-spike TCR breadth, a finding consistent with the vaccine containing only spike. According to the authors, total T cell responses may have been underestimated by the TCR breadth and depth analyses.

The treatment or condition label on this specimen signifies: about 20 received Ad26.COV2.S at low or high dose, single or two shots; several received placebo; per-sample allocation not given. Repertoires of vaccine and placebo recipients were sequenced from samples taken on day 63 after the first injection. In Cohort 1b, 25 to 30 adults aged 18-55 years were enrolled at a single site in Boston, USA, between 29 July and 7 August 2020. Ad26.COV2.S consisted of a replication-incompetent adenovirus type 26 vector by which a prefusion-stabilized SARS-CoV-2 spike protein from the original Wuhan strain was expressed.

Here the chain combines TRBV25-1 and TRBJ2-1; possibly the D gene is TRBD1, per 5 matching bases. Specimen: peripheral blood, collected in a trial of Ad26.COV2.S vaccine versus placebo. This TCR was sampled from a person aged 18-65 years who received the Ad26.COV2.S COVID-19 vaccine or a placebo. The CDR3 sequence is CASSKIWGSGSYNEQFF. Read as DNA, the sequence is TGTGCCAGCAGCAAAATATGGGGCTCGGGCTCCTACAATGAGCAGTTCTTC.